This T cell receptor (beta chain) was retrieved from a study of beta chain features in type 1 diabetes. The study reverse transcribed the entire isolated RNA, so it sequenced expressed TCRB transcripts. Around 4 million reads per sample were averaged for naive, central memory and regulatory samples. TCRdb's copy holds only in-frame clones and misses some; the assay was immunoSEQ multiplex PCR. Of 680,000 or so clones in the sample, 15% to 19% were seen once. The CDR3 has 12 amino acids. Germline values: CDR1 KGHSH, CDR2 LQKENI. Trimming stripped 3 bases from V and 5 bases from J, with 7 bases between. A note on this clone: The same CDR3 also results from other DNA sequences found in this sample.

The TCR sequence derives from a man between 18 and 35 years old in good health. The material sequenced was naive CD4+ T cells from blood. This sequence joins TRBV18 and TRBJ2-5; no definite D call. This CDR3 is CASSPSRETQYF. CDR3 nucleotide sequence: TGTGCCAGCTCACCCTCCCGGGAGACCCAGTACTTC.